This T cell receptor beta chain was obtained from a study of blood T cell repertoires in COVID-19. About the study: Samples taken during acute and convalescent COVID-19 were collected in the United States, Italy and Spain. T cells, B-cell-depleted T cells, or PBMCs supplied cDNA or gDNA.

Germline V lookup: CDR1 MNHEY, CDR2 SVGAGI. The V end was cut by 8 bases, the J end by 0 bases, with 11 bases between. The CDR3 loop spans 13 amino acids. Source study methods: It was from reference gene primer amplification that nucleated cell counts were estimated. Method: immunoSEQ multiplex PCR; TCRdb's copy keeps in-frame clones and lacks some. V and J calls and clone size are those listed in that table; D and trimming were worked out from the DNA. Altogether more than 150,000 clones are present, roughly 86% being singletons, with the ten largest covering around 2.5%. The specimen sequenced was peripheral blood. V is TRBV6-5 and J is TRBJ2-7, with D perhaps TRBD2 (5 bases). This TCR came from a man aged 40-50 years with active or convalescent COVID-19. The CDR3 sequence: CASCRGTSYEQYF. CDR3 DNA sequence: TGTGCCAGCTGCCGGGGAACCTCCTACGAGCAGTACTTC.